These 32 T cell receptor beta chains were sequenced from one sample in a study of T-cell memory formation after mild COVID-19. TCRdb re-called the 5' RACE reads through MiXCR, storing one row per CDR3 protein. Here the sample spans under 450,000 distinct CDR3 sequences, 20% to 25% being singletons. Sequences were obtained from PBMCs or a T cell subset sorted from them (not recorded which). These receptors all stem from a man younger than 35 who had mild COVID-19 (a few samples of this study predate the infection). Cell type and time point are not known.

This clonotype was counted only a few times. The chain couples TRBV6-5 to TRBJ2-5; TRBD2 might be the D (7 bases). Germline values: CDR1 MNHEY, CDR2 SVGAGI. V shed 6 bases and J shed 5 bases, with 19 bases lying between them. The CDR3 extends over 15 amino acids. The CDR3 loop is CASSDRPGGHETQYF. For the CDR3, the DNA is TGTGCCAGCAGCGACAGGCCCGGGGGGCATGAGACCCAGTACTTC.

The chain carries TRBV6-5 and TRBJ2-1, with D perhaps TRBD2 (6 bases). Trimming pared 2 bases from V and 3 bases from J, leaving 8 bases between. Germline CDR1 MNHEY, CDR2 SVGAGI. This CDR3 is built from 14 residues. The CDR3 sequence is CASSYVGGYNEQFF. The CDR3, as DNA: TGTGCCAGCAGTTACGTCGGGGGCTACAATGAGCAGTTCTTC.

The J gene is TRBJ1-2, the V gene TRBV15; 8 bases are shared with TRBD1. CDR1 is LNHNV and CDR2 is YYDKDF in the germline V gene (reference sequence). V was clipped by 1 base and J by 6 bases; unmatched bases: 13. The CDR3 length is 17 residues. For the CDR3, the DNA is TGTGCCACCAGCAGAGCTGGGACAGGCGCCGCTGTGGATGGCTACACCTTC. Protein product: CATSRAGTGAAVDGYTF.

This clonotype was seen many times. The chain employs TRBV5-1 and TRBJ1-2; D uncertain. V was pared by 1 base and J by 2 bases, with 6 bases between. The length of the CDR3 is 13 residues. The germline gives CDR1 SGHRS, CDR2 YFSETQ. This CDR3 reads CASSLKTNYGYTF. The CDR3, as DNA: TGCGCCAGCAGCTTGAAGACAAACTATGGCTACACCTTC.

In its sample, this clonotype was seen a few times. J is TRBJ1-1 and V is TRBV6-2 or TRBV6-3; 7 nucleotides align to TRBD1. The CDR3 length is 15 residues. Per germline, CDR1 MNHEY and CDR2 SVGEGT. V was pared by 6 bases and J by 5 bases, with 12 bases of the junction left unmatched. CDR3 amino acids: CASRPDRPLRTEAFF. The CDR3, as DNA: TGTGCCAGCAGGCCGGACAGGCCACTAAGGACTGAAGCTTTCTTT.

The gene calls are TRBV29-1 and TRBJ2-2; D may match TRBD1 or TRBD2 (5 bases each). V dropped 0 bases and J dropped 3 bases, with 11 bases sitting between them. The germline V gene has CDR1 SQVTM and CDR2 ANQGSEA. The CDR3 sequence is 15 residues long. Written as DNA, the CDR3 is TGCAGCGTTGAAGATGGGATGGGGGACACCGGGGAGCTGTTTTTT. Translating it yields CSVEDGMGDTGELFF.

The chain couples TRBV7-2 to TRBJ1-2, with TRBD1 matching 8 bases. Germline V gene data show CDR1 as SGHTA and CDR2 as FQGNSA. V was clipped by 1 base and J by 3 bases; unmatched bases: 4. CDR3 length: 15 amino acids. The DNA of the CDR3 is TGTGCCAGCAGCTTAGGGGACAGGATTGACTATGGCTACACCTTC. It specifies CASSLGDRIDYGYTF.

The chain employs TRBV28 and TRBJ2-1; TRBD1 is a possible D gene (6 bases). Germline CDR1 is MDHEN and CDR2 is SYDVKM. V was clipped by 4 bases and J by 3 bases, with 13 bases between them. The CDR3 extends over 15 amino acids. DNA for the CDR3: TGTGCCAGCAGTTCACCGGGACACAACTACAATGAGCAGTTCTTC. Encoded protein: CASSSPGHNYNEQFF.

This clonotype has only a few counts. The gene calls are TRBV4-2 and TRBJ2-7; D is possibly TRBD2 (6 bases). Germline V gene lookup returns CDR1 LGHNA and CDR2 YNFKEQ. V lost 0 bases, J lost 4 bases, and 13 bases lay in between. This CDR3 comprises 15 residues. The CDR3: CASSQERLAFYEQYF. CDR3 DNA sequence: TGTGCCAGCAGCCAAGAGCGGCTAGCGTTTTACGAGCAGTACTTC.

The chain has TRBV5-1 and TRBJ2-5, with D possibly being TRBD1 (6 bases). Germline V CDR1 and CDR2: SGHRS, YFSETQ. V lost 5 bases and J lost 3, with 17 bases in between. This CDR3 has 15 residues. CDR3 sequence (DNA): TGCGCCAGCAGTTACCCCCCAGGGGCAGAAGAGACCCAGTACTTC. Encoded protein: CASSYPPGAEETQYF. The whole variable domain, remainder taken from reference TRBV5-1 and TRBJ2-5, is KAGVTQTPRYLIKTRGQQVTLSCSPISGHRSVSWYQQTPGQGLQFLFEYFSETQRNKGNFPGRFSGRQFSNSRSEMNVSTLELGDSALYLCASSYPPGAEETQYFGPGTRLLVL.

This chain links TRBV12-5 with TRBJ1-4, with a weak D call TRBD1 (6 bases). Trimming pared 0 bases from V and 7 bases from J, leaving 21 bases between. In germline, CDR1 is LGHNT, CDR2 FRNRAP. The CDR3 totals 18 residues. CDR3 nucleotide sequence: TGTGCTAGTGGTTTGGTACCTATTTCAACGGGGGCGAGTGAAAAACTGTTTTTT. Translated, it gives CASGLVPISTGASEKLFF.

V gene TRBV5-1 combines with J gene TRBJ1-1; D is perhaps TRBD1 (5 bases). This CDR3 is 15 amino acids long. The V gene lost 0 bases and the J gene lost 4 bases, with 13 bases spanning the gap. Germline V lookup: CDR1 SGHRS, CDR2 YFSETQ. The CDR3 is CASSLERGWGTEAFF. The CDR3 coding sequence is TGCGCCAGCAGCTTGGAGCGGGGCTGGGGCACTGAAGCTTTCTTT.

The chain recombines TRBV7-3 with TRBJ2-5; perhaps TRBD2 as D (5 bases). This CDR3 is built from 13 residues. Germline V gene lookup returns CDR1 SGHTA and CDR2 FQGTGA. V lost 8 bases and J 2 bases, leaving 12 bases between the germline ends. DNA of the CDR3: TGTGCCAGCGGTAGAGGGAATCAAGAGACCCAGTACTTC. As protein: CASGRGNQETQYF.

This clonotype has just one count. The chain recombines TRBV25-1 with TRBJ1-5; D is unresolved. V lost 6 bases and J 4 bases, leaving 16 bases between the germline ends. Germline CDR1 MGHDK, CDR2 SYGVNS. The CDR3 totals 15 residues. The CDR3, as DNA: TGTGCCAGCAGGGGGAGGGATGTAGGAAATCAGCCCCAGCATTTT. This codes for CASRGRDVGNQPQHF.

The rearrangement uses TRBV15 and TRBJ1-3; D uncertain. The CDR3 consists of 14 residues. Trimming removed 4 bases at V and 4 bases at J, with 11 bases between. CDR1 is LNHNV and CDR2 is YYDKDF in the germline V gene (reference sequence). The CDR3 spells CATSKFRNGNTIYF. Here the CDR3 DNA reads TGTGCCACCAGCAAGTTTAGGAACGGAAACACCATATATTTT. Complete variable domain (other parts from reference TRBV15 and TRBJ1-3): DAMVIQNPRYQVTQFGKPVTLSCSQTLNHNVMYWYQQKSSQAPKLLFHYYDKDFNNEADTPDNFQSRRPNTSFCFLDIRSPGLGDTAMYLCATSKFRNGNTIYFGEGSWLTVV.

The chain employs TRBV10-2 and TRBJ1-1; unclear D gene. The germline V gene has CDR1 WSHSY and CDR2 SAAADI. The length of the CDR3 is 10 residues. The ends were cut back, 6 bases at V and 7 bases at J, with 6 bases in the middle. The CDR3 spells CASSDGEAFF. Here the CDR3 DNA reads TGCGCCAGCAGCGACGGTGAAGCTTTCTTT.

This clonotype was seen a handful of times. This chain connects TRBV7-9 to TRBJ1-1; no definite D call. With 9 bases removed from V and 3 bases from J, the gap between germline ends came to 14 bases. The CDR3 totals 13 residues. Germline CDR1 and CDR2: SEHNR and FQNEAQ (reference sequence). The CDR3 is CARNWVGDTEAFF. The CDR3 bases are TGTGCCAGGAACTGGGTCGGGGACACTGAAGCTTTCTTT.

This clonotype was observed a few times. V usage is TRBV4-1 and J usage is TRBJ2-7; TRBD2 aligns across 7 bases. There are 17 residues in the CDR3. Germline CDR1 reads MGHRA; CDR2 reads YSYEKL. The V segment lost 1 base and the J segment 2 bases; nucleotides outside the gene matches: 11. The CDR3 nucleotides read TGCGCCAGCAGCCAAGTGGGGAGGGGCGGAATGGCCTACGAGCAGTACTTC. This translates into CASSQVGRGGMAYEQYF.

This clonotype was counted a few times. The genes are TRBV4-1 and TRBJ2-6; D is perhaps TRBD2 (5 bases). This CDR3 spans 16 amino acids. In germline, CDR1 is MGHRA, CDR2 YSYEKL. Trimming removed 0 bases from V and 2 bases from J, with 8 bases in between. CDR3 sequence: CASSQDEGTGANVLTF. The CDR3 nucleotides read TGCGCCAGCAGCCAAGATGAGGGTACTGGGGCCAACGTCCTGACTTTC.

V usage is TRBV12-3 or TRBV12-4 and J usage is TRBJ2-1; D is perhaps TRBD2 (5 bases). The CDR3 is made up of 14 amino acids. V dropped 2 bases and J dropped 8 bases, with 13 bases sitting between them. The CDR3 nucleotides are TGTGCCAGCAGTTTACGGGGAACCAGGTATGAGCAGTTCTTC. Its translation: CASSLRGTRYEQFF.

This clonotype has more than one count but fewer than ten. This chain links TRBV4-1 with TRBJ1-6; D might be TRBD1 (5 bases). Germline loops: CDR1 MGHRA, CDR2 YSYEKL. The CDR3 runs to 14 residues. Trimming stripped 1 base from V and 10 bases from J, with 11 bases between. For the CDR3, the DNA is TGCGCCAGCAGCCAAGGGGGCGTAGGATCACCCCTCCACTTT. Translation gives CASSQGGVGSPLHF.

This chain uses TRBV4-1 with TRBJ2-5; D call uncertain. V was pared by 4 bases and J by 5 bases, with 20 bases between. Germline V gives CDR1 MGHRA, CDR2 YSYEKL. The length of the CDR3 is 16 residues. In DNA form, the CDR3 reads TGCGCCAGCAGCCGACCCTCGGGTCTGATTTTGGAGACCCAGTACTTC. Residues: CASSRPSGLILETQYF.

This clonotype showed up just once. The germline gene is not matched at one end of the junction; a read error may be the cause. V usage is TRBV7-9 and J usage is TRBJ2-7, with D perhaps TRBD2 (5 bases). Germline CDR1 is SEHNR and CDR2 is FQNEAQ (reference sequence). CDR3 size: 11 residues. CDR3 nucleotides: TGTGCCAACAGTTCGGACTCCTTCCCGGTATTC. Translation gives CANSSDSFPVF.

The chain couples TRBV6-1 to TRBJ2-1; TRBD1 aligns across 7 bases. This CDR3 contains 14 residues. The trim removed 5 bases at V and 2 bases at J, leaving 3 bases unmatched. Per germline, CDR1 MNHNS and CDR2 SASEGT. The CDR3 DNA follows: TGTGCCAGCAGTCGACAGGGTGCCTACAATGAGCAGTTCTTC. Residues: CASSRQGAYNEQFF.

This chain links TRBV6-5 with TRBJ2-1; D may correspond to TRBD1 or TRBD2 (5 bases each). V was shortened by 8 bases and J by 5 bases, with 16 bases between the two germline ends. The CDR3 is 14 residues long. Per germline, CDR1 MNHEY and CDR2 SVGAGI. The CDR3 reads CASRLGTLDNEQFF. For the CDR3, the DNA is TGTGCCAGCCGACTCGGGACCCTAGACAATGAGCAGTTCTTC.

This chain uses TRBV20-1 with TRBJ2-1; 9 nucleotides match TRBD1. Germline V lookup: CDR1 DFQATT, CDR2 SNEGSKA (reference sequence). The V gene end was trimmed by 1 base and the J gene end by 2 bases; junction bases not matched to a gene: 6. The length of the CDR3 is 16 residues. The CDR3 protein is CSARAWTGAAYNEQFF. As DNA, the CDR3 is TGCAGTGCTAGAGCCTGGACAGGGGCAGCCTACAATGAGCAGTTCTTC.

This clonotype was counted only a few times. DNA of the CDR3: TGTGCCAGCAGCAAGGGCGGGCGGACTTTGTACCAAGAGACCCAGTACTTC. It codes for CASSKGGRTLYQETQYF. The rearrangement uses TRBV21-1 and TRBJ2-5; TRBD2, the table's D call, lacks a check against the DNA. TRBV21-1 is a documented pseudogene. The CDR3 extends over 17 amino acids.

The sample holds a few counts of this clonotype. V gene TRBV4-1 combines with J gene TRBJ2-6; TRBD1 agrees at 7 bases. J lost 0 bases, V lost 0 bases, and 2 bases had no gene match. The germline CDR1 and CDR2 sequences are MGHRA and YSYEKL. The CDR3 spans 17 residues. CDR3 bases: TGCGCCAGCAGCCAAGAGCCAGGGGGCTCTGGGGCCAACGTCCTGACTTTC. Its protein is CASSQEPGGSGANVLTF.

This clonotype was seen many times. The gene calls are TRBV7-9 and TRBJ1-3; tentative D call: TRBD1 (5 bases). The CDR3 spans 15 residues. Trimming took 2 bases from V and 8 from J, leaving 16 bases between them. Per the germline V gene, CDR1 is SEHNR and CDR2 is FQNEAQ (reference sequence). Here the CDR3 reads CASSLQRFGGDTIYF. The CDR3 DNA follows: TGTGCCAGCAGCTTACAGCGGTTCGGAGGGGACACCATATATTTT.

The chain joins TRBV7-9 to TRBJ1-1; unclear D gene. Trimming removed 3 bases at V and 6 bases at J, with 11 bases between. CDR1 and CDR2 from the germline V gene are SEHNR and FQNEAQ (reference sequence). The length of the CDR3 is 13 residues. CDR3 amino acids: CASSFGGASEAFF. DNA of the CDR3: TGTGCCAGCAGCTTCGGCGGAGCCTCTGAAGCTTTCTTT.

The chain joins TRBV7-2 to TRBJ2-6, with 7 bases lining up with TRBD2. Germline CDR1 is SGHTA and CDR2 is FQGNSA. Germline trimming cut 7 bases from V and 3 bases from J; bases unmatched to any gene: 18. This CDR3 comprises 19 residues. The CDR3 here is CASTPWSGLGQGGANVLTF. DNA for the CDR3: TGTGCCAGCACCCCGTGGTCTGGACTAGGTCAGGGTGGGGCCAACGTCCTGACTTTC.

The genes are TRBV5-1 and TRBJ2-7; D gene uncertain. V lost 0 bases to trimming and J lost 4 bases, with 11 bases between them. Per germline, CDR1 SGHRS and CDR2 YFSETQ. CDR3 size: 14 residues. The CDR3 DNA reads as TGCGCCAGCAGCTTGGAACAGACACTTTACGAGCAGTACTTC. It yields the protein CASSLEQTLYEQYF.